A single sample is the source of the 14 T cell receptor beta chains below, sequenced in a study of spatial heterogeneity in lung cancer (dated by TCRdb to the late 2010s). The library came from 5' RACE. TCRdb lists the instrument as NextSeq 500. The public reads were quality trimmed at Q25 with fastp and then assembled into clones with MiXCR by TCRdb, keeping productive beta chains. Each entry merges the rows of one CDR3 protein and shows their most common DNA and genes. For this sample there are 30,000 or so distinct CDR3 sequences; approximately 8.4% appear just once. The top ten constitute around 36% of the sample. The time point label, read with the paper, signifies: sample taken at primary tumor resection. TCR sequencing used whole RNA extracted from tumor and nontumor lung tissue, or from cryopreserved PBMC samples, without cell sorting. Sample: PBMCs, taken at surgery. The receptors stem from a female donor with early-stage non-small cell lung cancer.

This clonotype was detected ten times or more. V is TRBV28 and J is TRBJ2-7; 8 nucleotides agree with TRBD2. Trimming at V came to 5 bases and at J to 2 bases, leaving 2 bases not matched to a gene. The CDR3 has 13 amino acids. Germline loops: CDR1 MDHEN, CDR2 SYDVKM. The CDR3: CASSLSGTYEQYF. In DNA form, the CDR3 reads TGTGCCAGCAGTCTTAGCGGGACCTACGAGCAGTACTTC.

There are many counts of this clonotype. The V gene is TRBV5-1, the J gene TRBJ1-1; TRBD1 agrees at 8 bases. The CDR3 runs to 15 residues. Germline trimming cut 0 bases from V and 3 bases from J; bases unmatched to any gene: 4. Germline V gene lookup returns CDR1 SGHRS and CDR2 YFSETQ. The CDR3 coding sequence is TGCGCCAGCAGCTTGGCTACAGGGGGAGACACTGAAGCTTTCTTT. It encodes CASSLATGGDTEAFF.

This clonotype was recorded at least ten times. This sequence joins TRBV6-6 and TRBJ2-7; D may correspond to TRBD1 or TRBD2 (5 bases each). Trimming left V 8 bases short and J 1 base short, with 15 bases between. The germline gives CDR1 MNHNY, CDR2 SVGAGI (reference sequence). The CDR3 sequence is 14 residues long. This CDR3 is CASGPGTVSYEQYF. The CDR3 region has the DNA TGTGCCAGCGGGCCCGGGACGGTTTCCTACGAGCAGTACTTC.

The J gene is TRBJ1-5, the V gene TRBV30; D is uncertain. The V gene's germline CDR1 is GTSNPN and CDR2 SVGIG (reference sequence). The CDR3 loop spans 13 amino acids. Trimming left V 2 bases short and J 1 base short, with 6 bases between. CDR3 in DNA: TGTGCCTGGAGTCTCGACAGCAATCAGCCCCAGCATTTT. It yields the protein CAWSLDSNQPQHF.

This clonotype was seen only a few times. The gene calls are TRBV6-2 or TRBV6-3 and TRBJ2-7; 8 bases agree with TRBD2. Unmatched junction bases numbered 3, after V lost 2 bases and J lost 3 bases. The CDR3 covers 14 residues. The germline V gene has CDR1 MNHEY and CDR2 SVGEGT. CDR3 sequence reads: CASSYTGTSYEQYF. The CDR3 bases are TGTGCCAGCAGTTACACCGGGACTAGCTACGAGCAGTACTTC.

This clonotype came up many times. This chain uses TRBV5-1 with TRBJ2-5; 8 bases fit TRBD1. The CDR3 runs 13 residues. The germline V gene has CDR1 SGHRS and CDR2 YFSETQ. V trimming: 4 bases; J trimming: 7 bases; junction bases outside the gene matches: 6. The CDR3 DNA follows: TGCGCCAGCAGCCCAGGGGGCAGGGGGACCCAGTACTTC. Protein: CASSPGGRGTQYF.

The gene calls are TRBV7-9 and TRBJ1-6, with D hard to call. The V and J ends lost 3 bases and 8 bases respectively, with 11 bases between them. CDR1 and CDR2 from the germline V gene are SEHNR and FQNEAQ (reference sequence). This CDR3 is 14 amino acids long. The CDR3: CASSFIQSYSPLHF. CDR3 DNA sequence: TGTGCCAGCAGCTTTATACAGAGCTATTCACCCCTCCACTTT.

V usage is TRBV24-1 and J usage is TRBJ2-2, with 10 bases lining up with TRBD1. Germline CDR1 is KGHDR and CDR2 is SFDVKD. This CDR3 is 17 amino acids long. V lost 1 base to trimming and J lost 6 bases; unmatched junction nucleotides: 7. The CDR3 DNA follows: TGTGCCACCAGTGATTTCATCGGGACAGGGGAATCCGGGGAGCTGTTTTTT. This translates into CATSDFIGTGESGELFF.

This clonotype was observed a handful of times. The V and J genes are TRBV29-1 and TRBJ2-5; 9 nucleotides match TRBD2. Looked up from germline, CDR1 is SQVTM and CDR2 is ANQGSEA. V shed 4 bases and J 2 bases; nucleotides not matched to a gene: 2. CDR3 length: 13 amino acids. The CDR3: CSVVTSGQETQYF. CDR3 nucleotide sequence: TGCAGCGTTGTGACTAGCGGTCAAGAGACCCAGTACTTC.

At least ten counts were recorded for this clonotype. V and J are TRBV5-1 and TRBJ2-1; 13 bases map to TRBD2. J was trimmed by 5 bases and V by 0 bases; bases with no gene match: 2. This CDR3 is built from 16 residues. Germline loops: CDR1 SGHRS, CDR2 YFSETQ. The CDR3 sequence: CASSLGGLAGNNEQFF. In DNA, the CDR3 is TGCGCCAGCAGCTTGGGGGGACTAGCGGGAAACAATGAGCAGTTCTTC.

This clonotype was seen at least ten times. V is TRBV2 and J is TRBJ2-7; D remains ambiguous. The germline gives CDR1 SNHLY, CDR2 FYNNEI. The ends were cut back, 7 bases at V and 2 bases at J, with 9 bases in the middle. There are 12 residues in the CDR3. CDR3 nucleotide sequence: TGTGCCAGCACCCTGATTACCTACGAGCAGTACTTC. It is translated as CASTLITYEQYF.

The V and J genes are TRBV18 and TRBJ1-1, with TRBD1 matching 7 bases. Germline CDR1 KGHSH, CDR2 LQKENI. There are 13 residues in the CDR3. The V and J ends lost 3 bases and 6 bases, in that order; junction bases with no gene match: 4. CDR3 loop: CASSPTGLAEAFF. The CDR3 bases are TGTGCCAGCTCACCGACAGGGTTGGCTGAAGCTTTCTTT.

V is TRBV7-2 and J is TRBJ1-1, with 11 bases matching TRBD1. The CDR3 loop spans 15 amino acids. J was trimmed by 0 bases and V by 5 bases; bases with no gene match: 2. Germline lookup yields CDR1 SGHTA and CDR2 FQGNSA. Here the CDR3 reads CASSRTGGLNTEAFF. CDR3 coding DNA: TGTGCCAGCAGCCGGACAGGGGGCTTGAACACTGAAGCTTTCTTT.

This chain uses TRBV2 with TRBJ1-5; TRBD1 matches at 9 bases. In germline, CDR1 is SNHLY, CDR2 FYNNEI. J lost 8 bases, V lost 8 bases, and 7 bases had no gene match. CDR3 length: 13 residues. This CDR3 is CASHSQGAEPQHF. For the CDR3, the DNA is TGTGCCAGCCATTCACAGGGGGCTGAGCCCCAGCATTTT.